A single sample gave rise to the 14 T cell receptor beta chains below, sequenced in a study of T cell clonality in common variable immunodeficiency. Sequenced by immunoSEQ multiplex PCR; TCRdb stores in-frame clones only, minus some. Observed in the sample are roughly 51,000 clones, none of them singletons. The specimen sequenced was peripheral blood mononuclear cells. These receptors were obtained from a person aged 18 to 75 in good health.

This clone was seen many times. The read ends 3 residues early relative to the CDR3; the germline J gene fills the gap. The chain has TRBV7-8 and TRBJ2-3; 8 positions match TRBD2. V trimming: 5 bases; J trimming: 6 bases; junction bases outside the gene matches: 16. The germline CDR1 and CDR2 sequences are SGHVS and FQNEAQ. The CDR3 length is 17 residues. The chain's CDR3 is CASSPRTDGRAADTQYF. Incomplete CDR3 DNA: TGTGCCAGCAGCCCTCGGACTGACGGGAGGGCAGCCGATACG.

This clone was seen ten or more times. The read falls 3 residues short of the CDR3 end, and the missing part is taken from the germline J gene. The V gene is TRBV11-3, the J gene TRBJ2-1, with a tentative D call TRBD2 (6 bases). CDR1 SGHNT and CDR2 YENEEA come from the germline V gene. With 1 base removed from V and 5 bases from J, the gap between germline ends came to 9 bases. The CDR3 consists of 14 residues. The CDR3 bases that were read are TGTGCCAGCAGCTTAGGTGCGGGAAACAATGAG. Amino acid sequence: CASSLGAGNNE. The entire CDR3 protein reads CASSLGAGNNEQFF.

The table lists this clone with many counts. The missing CDR3 end, 3 residues past where the read stops, is filled in from the germline J gene. This sequence joins TRBV4-1 and TRBJ2-5; 9 bases are a match to TRBD1. Germline loops: CDR1 MGHRA, CDR2 YSYEKL. This CDR3 comprises 16 residues. Trimming took 4 bases from V and 2 from J; bases not matched to a gene: 8. CDR3 DNA (partial): TGCGCCAGCAGCCCTTATCCGGGACAGGGACAAGAGACC. Translated: CASSPYPGQGQET. The complete CDR3 protein is CASSPYPGQGQETQYF.

This clone showed up many times. The read stops 3 residues short of the end of the CDR3; the missing end is completed from the germline J gene. This chain links TRBV5-1 with TRBJ1-4, with 7 bases aligning to TRBD1. Germline V gives CDR1 SGHRS, CDR2 YFSETQ. With 3 bases clipped from V and 8 bases from J, the junction kept 10 bases outside the gene matches. The CDR3 is 15 amino acids. CDR3 bases read: TGCGCCAGCAGCTCAGAGACAGGGCTGGAGGAAAAA. As protein: CASSSETGLEEK. The whole CDR3 sequence is CASSSETGLEEKLFF. The complete variable domain, with remaining parts taken from reference TRBV5-1 and TRBJ1-4, reads KAGVTQTPRYLIKTRGQQVTLSCSPISGHRSVSWYQQTPGQGLQFLFEYFSETQRNKGNFPGRFSGRQFSNSRSEMNVSTLELGDSALYLCASSSETGLEEKLFFGSGTQLSVL.

This clone appeared many times. Coverage ceases 3 residues before the CDR3 finishes, and the germline J gene fills in the end. The chain couples TRBV11-2 to TRBJ2-7; no firm D call. In germline, CDR1 is SGHAT, CDR2 FQNNGV. Trimming shortened V by 0 bases and J by 4 bases, and 4 bases separated the two germline ends. The CDR3 has 12 residues. Partial CDR3 DNA: TGTGCCAGCAGCTTAGATCGGTACGAG. Translation: CASSLDRYE. The entire CDR3 sequence reads CASSLDRYEQYF.

This clone was detected many times. The CDR3 goes on 3 residues after the read ends, and that part is filled in from the germline J gene. The chain carries TRBV7-2 and TRBJ2-1; a weak D match, TRBD1 (6 bases). The CDR3 covers 15 residues. Trimming left V 5 bases short and J 4 bases short, with 15 bases between. Germline lookup yields CDR1 SGHTA and CDR2 FQGNSA. This CDR3 is CASSLQIGQYNEQFF. CDR3 DNA, as far as it was read: TGTGCCAGCAGCCTCCAGATAGGACAGTACAATGAG.

This clone was counted at least ten times. The read falls 3 residues short of the CDR3 end, and the missing part is taken from the germline J gene. This chain uses TRBV20-1 with TRBJ2-4; 11 bases align to TRBD2. The junction had 21 bases not matched to a gene; V was cut back by 0 bases and J by 5 bases. This CDR3 has 21 amino acids. Germline CDR1 reads DFQATT; CDR2 reads SNEGSKA (reference sequence). The CDR3 region is CSARDPDRAGTSGSWENIQYF. Partial CDR3 DNA: TGCAGTGCTAGAGATCCAGACAGGGCGGGAACTAGCGGGAGTTGGGAAAACATT.

This clone was recorded many times. The read stops 3 residues short of the end of the CDR3; the missing end is completed from the germline J gene. The chain links TRBV29-1 to TRBJ2-1, with D unresolved. Between the trimmed V and J ends, which lost 5 bases and 3 bases, there was a span of 11 bases. The CDR3 extends over 13 amino acids. From germline, CDR1 is SQVTM and CDR2 ANQGSEA. CDR3 DNA, as far as it was read: TGCAGCGTTCCCAGGCCTGTCTACAATGAG. Protein product: CSVPRPVYNE. The entire CDR3 is CSVPRPVYNEQFF.

In its sample, this clone was seen many times. The read ends 3 residues early relative to the CDR3; the germline J gene fills the gap. The V call is TRBV20-1, the J call TRBJ2-1, with 11 bases lining up with TRBD2. CDR1 is DFQATT and CDR2 is SNEGSKA in the germline V gene (reference sequence). Trimming at V came to 5 bases and at J to 8 bases, leaving 5 bases not matched to a gene. The CDR3 spans 13 residues. CDR3 DNA, as far as it was read: TGCAGTGCTTCGGGACTAGCGGAGCATGAG. It specifies CSASGLAEHE. The whole CDR3 protein is CSASGLAEHEQFF.

This clone was detected ten times or more. The CDR3 goes on 3 residues after the read ends, and that part is filled in from the germline J gene. The chain couples TRBV20-1 to TRBJ2-7, with D possibly being TRBD2 (5 bases). This CDR3 has 15 residues. Trimming left V 0 bases short and J 0 bases short, with 12 bases between. From germline, CDR1 is DFQATT and CDR2 SNEGSKA (reference sequence). The covered CDR3 bases are TGCAGTGCTAGAGATCGGGGAAAGGCCTCCTACGAG. Translating gives CSARDRGKASYE. The full CDR3 reads CSARDRGKASYEQYF.

This clone was picked up many times. The read ends 3 residues before the CDR3 terminus; that terminus is restored from the germline J gene. V gene TRBV12-5 combines with J gene TRBJ2-3; 7 nucleotides line up with TRBD2. Germline lookup yields CDR1 LGHNT and CDR2 FRNRAP. Trimming at V came to 3 bases and at J to 2 bases, leaving 8 bases not matched to a gene. The length of the CDR3 is 16 residues. CDR3 DNA, as far as it was read: TGTGCTAGTGGTTTTGCGGCGGGGGACCTCACAGATACG. This gives the protein CASGFAAGDLTDT. The CDR3 in full is CASGFAAGDLTDTQYF.

This clone was detected ten times or more. The sequenced fragment ends 3 residues before the CDR3 boundary, so the rest is inferred from the germline J gene. The chain recombines TRBV20-1 with TRBJ1-2; D possibly corresponds to TRBD1 (6 bases). Germline V CDR1 and CDR2: DFQATT, SNEGSKA (reference sequence). Trimming removed 5 bases from V and 7 bases from J, with 14 bases in between. The CDR3 length is 12 residues. CDR3 sequence reads: CSAPNTGRGYTF. The part of the CDR3 DNA that was read is TGCAGTGCTCCTAATACAGGGCGTGGC.

This clone showed up many times. The CDR3 end falls 3 residues outside the read, so it is completed with the germline J gene. The rearrangement links TRBV20-1 to TRBJ2-2; D call uncertain. The CDR3 totals 15 residues. Germline assignment: CDR1 DFQATT and CDR2 SNEGSKA (reference sequence). The V end lost 0 bases, the J end lost 4 bases, and 12 bases lay between the germline ends. CDR3 amino acids: CSARDIRAITGELFF. The covered CDR3 bases are TGCAGTGCTAGAGATATCCGAGCTATCACCGGGGAG.

The sample holds many counts of this clone. The read terminates 3 residues before the CDR3 end, so the remaining end is supplied by the germline J gene. The chain employs TRBV5-1 and TRBJ2-1; D uncertain. The germline CDR1 and CDR2 sequences are SGHRS and YFSETQ. Trimming removed 0 bases at V and 7 bases at J, with 14 bases between. There are 15 residues in the CDR3. The CDR3 DNA, read in part, is TGCGCCAGCAGCTTGGAAATCATCTTAGGGAATGAG. Protein sequence: CASSLEIILGNE. The whole CDR3 sequence reads CASSLEIILGNEQFF.